Sequencing of this TCR beta chain was carried out in a study of shared clonotypes between healthy human individuals (dated by TCRdb to about 2020). A note on the overall study: The cohort comprised two women and a few men aged 18 to 49 years. For each donor, CD4 naive and CD4 memory were each run on three plates, CD8 naive on two plates, and CD8 memory on one plate. To estimate repertoire size and how much clonotype sharing occurs between individuals, the study deeply sequenced the blood TCR repertoires of about five healthy adults. To increase sequencing depth and limit assay-specific biases, TCR repertoire library preparation and sequencing were carried out by different laboratories using diverse techniques. Between about 0.9 and 8.9 billion PBMCs per donor were obtained by leukapheresis. Overall results and qualifications from the work: Larger estimated clonotype richness was generally found for naive subsets than for memory subsets. Based on pairwise subsampling, the degree of clonotype sharing among donors was expected to be affected by sequencing depth. Incomplete sequencing was indicated by rarefaction of sorted-subset datasets, despite the large sequencing depth. About 5% of naive CD4, 3.5% of naive CD8, roughly 2.4% of memory CD4, and 0.4% of memory CD8 clonotypes were shared across several donors. Sampling was restricted to blood, and TCR repertoires in tissue are likely to differ from TCR repertoires in blood. Compared with non-shared clonotypes, the clonotypes found in all four sorted-subset donors had higher generation probabilities. Because the study included only a small number of donors, the genetic and exposure-history diversity represented was limited.

Healthy HIV-negative adults with no recently reported acute infections or vaccinations were included as donors. All donors were Caucasian adults living in Nashville, Tennessee, USA. The CD8 memory samples were a combination of magnetically selected CD45RO+ cells and CCR7-negative CD45RA+ effector memory (TemRA) cells. Blood was collected by leukapheresis, and PBMCs were isolated by Ficoll-Histopaque density gradient centrifugation and then cryopreserved in liquid nitrogen vapor phase. Analytical flow cytometry was used to check the purity and quantity of each magnetically sorted T cell population. Genomic DNA was isolated from each sorted fraction and quantified by UV absorbance on a Nanodrop 2000c. Using the deep immunoSEQ assay, multiplex PCR amplified TCR CDR3 regions from genomic DNA. Extracted genomic DNA from each cell subset was distributed evenly across all wells of several immunoSEQ 96-well plates, and each plate was treated as a replicate. Each replicate PCR for sorted subsets received 150 to 250 ng genomic DNA, equal to around 32,000 T cell genomes. Purified libraries were quantified with a Qubit 3.0 fluorometer, sized on a Bioanalyzer 2100, and re-quantified with the KAPA Library Quantification kit. Each immunoSEQ 96-well plate was sequenced on its own single-read 150-cycle Illumina NextSeq 550 flow cell. As for the original processing: Because the immunoSEQ output held only junctional sequences and lacked quality scores, the filtering could not match the filtering applied to full-length reads. To assign V/J genes and CDR3, sequences were annotated against IMGT germline references using PyIR, a Python wrapper for IgBLAST v1.9. Any read was removed if the V/J assignment was weak (E-value above 1e-6), the CDR3 was missing, or the read contained stop codons, out-of-frame junctions, or ambiguous translated residues. V3J clonotypes were defined by identical inferred V gene, J gene, and CDR3 amino acid sequence. Percentage overlap between repertoires was calculated by dividing the number of shared unique clonotypes by the size of the smaller repertoire. RTK rarefaction, the Chao1 estimator, and Recon v2.1 estimates of unobserved clonotypes were used to assess repertoire richness. Generation probabilities for all TCRbeta clonotypes obtained by the gDNA method from a handful of donors were computed using OLGA. This is the immuneACCESS table as TCRdb keeps it, with only in-frame sequences that have V and J called. A part of the clones is gone; compared with another copy, unresolved V genes explain less than half, and the rest is unexplained. The DNA was the basis for D and trimming; V, J and clone size are from that table. This sample holds some 380,000 clones; 96% were observed only once. 0.32% of the sample is taken by the ten largest.

A note on this clone: Its antigen remains undetermined. No base-level quality is on record; no much larger clone is a single base apart.

The CDR3 starts with the cysteine, ends with the phenylalanine, and has 15 residues. Just the 45-base CDR3 DNA is kept, in frame starting at base 1. From a lookup of the germline V gene, CDR1 and CDR2 are SGHDT and YYEEEE. Clipping removes 5 bases from V and 3 bases from J, with 8 as the unmatched junction base count. The rearranged segments are TRBV5-6 and TRBJ2-1, with 7 bases aligning to TRBD1. Sequenced: memory CD8+ T cells sorted from blood. This sample's cell subset or site label indicates: CD45RO+ cells pooled with CCR7-negative TemRA cells. This TCR was sampled from a man aged 25 to 40 in good health. In nucleotides, the sequence is TGTGCCAGCAGACGCCGGGACAGCCGCTACAATGAGCAGTTCTTC. This encodes CASRRRDSRYNEQFF.